This T cell receptor beta chain was sequenced for a study of T cell repertoires in cytomegalovirus infection. Study-wide context: Selection of CMV epitopes for the study included recently identified HLA-C-restricted and well-studied HLA-B-restricted ones. Through public TCR beta signatures, both CMV infection and matching HLA type were indicated.

As to this clonotype: The target antigen is unknown.

Broader study findings: Dominating the ex vivo response were HLA-C-restricted CMV-specific TCR beta clonotypes. Summed frequency of shared TCR beta families picked out CMV carriers who also had the relevant HLA.

Germline values: CDR1 SNHLY, CDR2 FYNNEI. The V end lost 10 bases, the J end lost 0 bases, and 9 bases lay between the germline ends. CDR3 length: 13 residues. TCRdb itself ran the reads through MiXCR, one entry per CDR3 protein. The sample lists fewer than 650,000 distinct CDR3 sequences; approximately 40% were seen once. The rearrangement joins TRBV2 to TRBJ2-2; D is uncertain. The source was cultured PBMCs, collected from culture after CMV antigen stimulation. The sequence derives from a human donor in good health (CMV status not recorded). Some clones in this sample may be carry-over from other donors' samples. CDR3 sequence: CAIHYANTGELFF. The CDR3 region has the DNA TGTGCCATCCACTACGCGAACACCGGGGAGCTGTTTTTT.